This T cell receptor beta chain was captured by sequencing in a study of OX40 agonist ivuxolimab in advanced cancers. Study details: Patients received intravenous ivuxolimab every 2 weeks at 0.01 to 10 mg/kg.

Data came from immunoSEQ multiplex PCR; TCRdb stores just in-frame clones and leaves some out. The table lists 35,000 to 40,000 clones, roughly four fifths of them singletons. Per the germline V gene, CDR1 is SGHVS and CDR2 is FQNEAQ. CDR3 size: 13 residues. The V gene lost 1 base and the J gene lost 11 bases, with 12 bases spanning the gap. Points from the study as a whole: Low normalized T-cell clonal expansion also characterized some of the nonresponders.

Concerning this clone: Its antigen remains unknown.

The material sequenced was CD4+ or CD8+ T cells sorted from blood, taken in a trial of the OX40 agonist ivuxolimab. The V and J genes are TRBV7-8 and TRBJ2-4; a possible D gene is TRBD2 (5 bases). The TCR originated in an adult with an advanced solid tumor such as melanoma, head and neck, liver or kidney cancer. The CDR3: CASSLDREFLQYF. CDR3 DNA: TGTGCCAGCAGCTTAGACCGGGAATTCCTTCAGTACTTC.